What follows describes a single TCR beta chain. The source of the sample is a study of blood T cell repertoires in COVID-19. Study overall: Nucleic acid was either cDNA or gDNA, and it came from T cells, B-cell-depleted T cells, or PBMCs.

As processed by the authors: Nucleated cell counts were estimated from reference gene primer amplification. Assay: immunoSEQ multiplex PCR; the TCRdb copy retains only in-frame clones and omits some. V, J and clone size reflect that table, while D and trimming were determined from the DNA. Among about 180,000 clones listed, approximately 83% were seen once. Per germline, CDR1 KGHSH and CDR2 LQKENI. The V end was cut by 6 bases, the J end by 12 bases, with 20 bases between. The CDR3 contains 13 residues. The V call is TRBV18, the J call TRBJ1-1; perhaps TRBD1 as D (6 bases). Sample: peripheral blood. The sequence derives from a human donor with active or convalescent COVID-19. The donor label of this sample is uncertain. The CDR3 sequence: CASSQRQDLGSFF. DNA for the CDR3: TGTGCCAGCTCCCAAAGACAGGACTTAGGGTCTTTCTTT.